Listed below are T cell receptor beta chains from one sample, sequenced in a study of blood T cells in healthy people across ages. One entry per CDR3 protein, called by TCRdb with MiXCR from the 5' RACE reads. This sample has approximately 880,000 distinct CDR3 sequences, with 48% found just once. The material sequenced was blood. The receptor set was obtained from a man in his thirties or forties in good health. The CDR3 runs from the conserved cysteine through the conserved F or W. A D gene is named only where the DNA matches it firmly. Not all rows give a size; the values are once, few, many and, for expanded clones, a class.

V gene,J gene,D gene,clone size,CDR3 protein,CDR3 DNA
TRBV13,TRBJ2-5,-,-,CASGQAQETQYF,TGTGCCAGCGGCCAGGCCCAAGAGACCCAGTACTTC
TRBV6-1,TRBJ2-1,-,-,CASSERGANNEQFF,TGTGCCAGCAGTGAACGGGGGGCCAACAATGAGCAGTTCTTC
TRBV5-1,TRBJ2-1,-,-,CASSQASRWFDEQFF,TGCGCCAGCAGCCAAGCGAGTAGATGGTTCGATGAGCAGTTCTTC
TRBV24-1,TRBJ2-5,TRBD2,once,CATSDPSGSYETQYF,TGTGCCACCAGTGATCCGAGCGGGAGTTACGAGACCCAGTACTTC
TRBV9,TRBJ2-3,-,once,CASSVDLGHTDTQYF,TGTGCCAGCAGCGTAGATTTAGGCCACACAGATACGCAGTATTTT
TRBV4-1,TRBJ2-5,-,many,CASSQEQGLRQYF,TGCGCCAGCAGCCAAGAACAGGGCCTCCGCCAGTACTTC
TRBV9,TRBJ2-1,TRBD2,-,CASSVRYGTSGRNEQFF,TGTGCCAGCAGCGTAAGGTACGGGACTAGCGGGAGAAATGAGCAGTTCTTC
TRBV6-5,TRBJ2-3,TRBD2,-,CASSYTLAGRTDTQYF,TGTGCCAGCAGTTACACGCTAGCGGGGCGCACAGATACGCAGTATTTT
TRBV7-9,TRBJ2-2,-,many,CASSLQDSTGELFF,TGTGCCAGCAGCTTACAAGACAGCACCGGGGAGCTGTTTTTT
TRBV15,TRBJ2-1,-,-,CATSRDRLGAREQFF,TGTGCCACCAGCAGAGACCGCCTAGGGGCACGGGAGCAGTTCTTC